What follows are 14 T cell receptor beta chains derived from one specimen sequenced in a study of cytomegalovirus exposure and HLA in healthy donors. PCR primers comprised 60 Vbeta and 13 Jbeta primers. The protocol was immunoSEQ multiplex PCR, while the TCRdb copy is restricted to in-frame clones and leaves out a portion. The sample has about 200,000 clones; roughly 80% are singletons. The sequencing input was PBMCs. These receptors were taken from a man aged 25 to 45 in good health and CMV-seronegative.

This clone was observed a handful of times. The rearrangement joins TRBV18 to TRBJ1-2; TRBD1 matches 7 bases. Germline V gene lookup returns CDR1 KGHSH and CDR2 LQKENI. This CDR3 contains 13 residues. The ends lost 5 bases at V and 6 bases at J; junction bases unmatched: 6. The CDR3 DNA sequence: TGTGCCAGCTCAGGACAGGCCCGGGATGGCTACACCTTC. Protein sequence: CASSGQARDGYTF.

The chain recombines TRBV5-4 with TRBJ2-7; a possible D gene is TRBD1 (6 bases). Germline V gives CDR1 SGHNT, CDR2 YYREEE (reference sequence). V dropped 2 bases and J dropped 0 bases, with 12 bases sitting between them. There are 15 residues in the CDR3. CDR3 residues: CASSFSQTGSYEQYF. Here the CDR3 DNA reads TGTGCCAGCAGCTTTTCCCAGACAGGCTCCTACGAGCAGTACTTC.

The V and J genes are TRBV5-5 and TRBJ1-1; D uncertain. With 5 bases removed from V and 11 bases from J, the gap between germline ends came to 16 bases. The CDR3 contains 12 residues. Germline lookup yields CDR1 SGHKS and CDR2 YYEKEE (reference sequence). CDR3 protein: CASSLPGWEAFF. The CDR3 DNA follows: TGTGCCAGCAGTCTACCGGGATGGGAGGCTTTCTTT. Full variable domain (outside the CDR3, taken from reference TRBV5-5 and TRBJ1-1): DAGVTQSPTHLIKTRGQQVTLRCSPISGHKSVSWYQQVLGQGPQFIFQYYEKEERGRGNFPDRFSARQFPNYSSELNVNALLLGDSALYLCASSLPGWEAFFGQGTRLTVV.

The V and J genes are TRBV7-9 and TRBJ2-2, with a possible D match to TRBD1 (6 bases). V was pared by 11 bases and J by 2 bases, with 12 bases between. The V gene's germline CDR1 is SEHNR and CDR2 FQNEAQ (reference sequence). CDR3 size: 13 residues. The chain's CDR3 is CAGTRGNTGELFF. The CDR3 region has the DNA TGTGCCGGGACACGGGGTAACACCGGGGAGCTGTTTTTT. Supplemented by reference TRBV7-9 and TRBJ2-2, the full variable domain reads DTGVSQNPRHKITKRGQNVTFRCDPISEHNRLYWYRQTLGQGPEFLTYFQNEAQLEKSRLLSDRFSAERPKGSFSTLEIQRTEQGDSAMYLCAGTRGNTGELFFGEGSRLTVL.

The rearrangement uses TRBV28 and TRBJ2-7, with 9 bases fitting TRBD1. Losses at the gene ends were 5 bases for V and 8 bases for J; bases not matched to a gene: 4. This CDR3 is built from 12 residues. From germline, CDR1 is MDHEN and CDR2 SYDVKM. The CDR3 loop reads CASSTGTGKQYF. CDR3 DNA: TGTGCCAGCAGTACCGGGACAGGGAAGCAGTACTTC.

This chain uses TRBV16 with TRBJ1-4; a weak D match, TRBD1 (6 bases). V was trimmed by 4 bases and J by 10 bases, leaving 16 bases between them. Germline V gene sequence: CDR1 KGHSY, CDR2 FQNENV. The CDR3 totals 14 residues. CDR3 in amino acids: CASSPSRGWGKLFF. In nucleotides, the CDR3 is TGTGCCAGCAGCCCCTCGAGGGGGTGGGGAAAACTGTTTTTT.

The chain combines TRBV7-8 with TRBJ2-7, with 12 bases identical to TRBD2. The CDR3 has 15 amino acids. Germline V CDR1 and CDR2: SGHVS, FQNEAQ. J lost 0 bases, V lost 6 bases, and 3 bases had no gene match. CDR3 protein: CASSQTSGSSYEQYF. The CDR3 region has the DNA TGTGCCAGCAGTCAGACTAGCGGGAGCTCCTACGAGCAGTACTTC.

The chain carries TRBV29-1 and TRBJ2-3, with TRBD2 matching 10 bases. The V and J ends lost 1 base and 4 bases, in that order; junction bases with no gene match: 5. Germline CDR1 is SQVTM and CDR2 is ANQGSEA. This CDR3 comprises 15 residues. Written as DNA, the CDR3 is TGCAGCGTTGAAGCAGCGGGGGGGCTATCAGATACGCAGTATTTT. This codes for CSVEAAGGLSDTQYF.

The genes are TRBV9 and TRBJ1-4, with a possible D match to TRBD1 (5 bases). The germline CDR1 and CDR2 sequences are SGDLS and YYNGEE. Trimming shortened V by 1 base and J by 0 bases, and 19 bases separated the two germline ends. This CDR3 spans 19 amino acids. The CDR3 nucleotides read TGTGCCAGCAGCGTAAGAGCGAGGCCAGGGCATTCAACTAATGAAAAACTGTTTTTT. Translated: CASSVRARPGHSTNEKLFF.

The rearrangement uses TRBV19 and TRBJ2-3; TRBD1 aligns across 11 bases. V was clipped by 5 bases and J by 3 bases; unmatched bases: 4. The CDR3 is 15 amino acids. Germline CDR1 is LNHDA and CDR2 is SQIVND (reference sequence). The CDR3 reads CASSFRDRGTDTQYF. The CDR3 DNA sequence: TGTGCCAGTAGTTTCCGGGACAGGGGGACAGATACGCAGTATTTT.

V usage is TRBV28 and J usage is TRBJ1-2; no clear D gene. CDR3 length: 11 residues. CDR1 is MDHEN and CDR2 is SYDVKM in the germline V gene. V lost 10 bases to trimming and J lost 8 bases, with 14 bases between them. CDR3 nucleotides: TGTGCCATAAGCCGGGAGAGGGGCTACACCTTC. Translating gives CAISRERGYTF.

V is TRBV7-2 and J is TRBJ2-7, with 9 bases that match TRBD1. Germline V gene data show CDR1 as SGHTA and CDR2 as FQGNSA. There are 16 residues in the CDR3. Losses at the gene ends were 1 base for V and 2 bases for J; bases not matched to a gene: 6. Here the CDR3 DNA reads TGTGCCAGCAGCTTAGGGGGGGGACAGGGCACCTACGAGCAGTACTTC. The encoded protein is CASSLGGGQGTYEQYF.

This clone was counted between two and nine times. The rearrangement uses TRBV4-1 and TRBJ1-6; a possible D gene is TRBD1 (5 bases). The CDR3 spans 17 residues. Germline V lookup: CDR1 MGHRA, CDR2 YSYEKL. V lost 2 bases to trimming and J lost 7 bases, with 18 bases between them. Here the CDR3 reads CASSQSWAQGSNSPLHF. The CDR3 region has the DNA TGCGCCAGCAGCCAATCGTGGGCCCAGGGCTCCAATTCACCCCTCCACTTT.

The chain carries TRBV7-8 and TRBJ2-3; possible D gene TRBD2, 6 bases. Between the trimmed V and J ends, which lost 3 bases and 2 bases, there was a span of 18 bases. CDR1 and CDR2 (germline): SGHVS, FQNEAQ. The CDR3 totals 17 residues. CDR3 loop: CASSLASVYASTDTQYF. The CDR3, as DNA: TGTGCCAGCAGCTTGGCTAGCGTGTACGCCTCCACAGATACGCAGTATTTT.